Listed below are T cell receptor beta chains from one sample, sequenced in a study of cytomegalovirus exposure and HLA in healthy donors. Repertoires were generated with immunoSEQ multiplex PCR, while TCRdb's copy carries only in-frame clones and drops some. This sample carries 170,000 or so clones, just over 75% of them seen once, and the ten largest clones take 3% to 4.5%. The sequenced sample was PBMCs. The source of these receptors is a woman aged 55-69 years in good health and CMV-seropositive. The CDR3 runs from the conserved cysteine through the conserved F or W. Each record gives: J gene, clone size, D gene, V gene, CDR3 protein, CDR3 DNA. The D gene is left open where the match is weak. Rows give clone size only sometimes, using once, few, many, or a class for an expanded clone.

J gene: TRBJ2-1
clone size: -
D gene: TRBD2
V gene: TRBV7-2
CDR3 protein: CASRRTSGEEQFF
CDR3 DNA: TGTGCCAGCAGAAGGACTAGCGGGGAGGAGCAGTTCTTC

J gene: TRBJ2-2
clone size: -
D gene: -
V gene: TRBV28
CDR3 protein: CASSPTAGELFF
CDR3 DNA: TGTGCCAGCAGTCCAACTGCCGGGGAGCTGTTTTTT

J gene: TRBJ2-7
clone size: -
D gene: TRBD2
V gene: TRBV28
CDR3 protein: CASSHNAGGAYEQYF
CDR3 DNA: TGTGCCAGCAGCCACAACGCGGGGGGTGCCTACGAGCAGTACTTC

J gene: TRBJ1-2
clone size: -
D gene: TRBD1
V gene: TRBV13
CDR3 protein: CASSSTGGFYGYTF
CDR3 DNA: TGTGCCAGCAGCTCAACAGGGGGCTTCTATGGCTACACCTTC

J gene: TRBJ2-3
clone size: few
D gene: TRBD1
V gene: TRBV5-1
CDR3 protein: CASSLAGQGAGDTQYF
CDR3 DNA: TGCGCCAGCAGCTTGGCTGGACAGGGGGCTGGTGATACGCAGTATTTT

J gene: TRBJ2-2
clone size: -
D gene: -
V gene: TRBV5-1
CDR3 protein: CASSGPGSTGELFF
CDR3 DNA: TGCGCCAGCAGCGGGCCGGGGAGCACCGGGGAGCTGTTTTTT

J gene: TRBJ2-1
clone size: few
D gene: -
V gene: TRBV28
CDR3 protein: CASRFDSRIYNEQFF
CDR3 DNA: TGTGCCAGCAGATTCGACAGCCGGATCTACAATGAGCAGTTCTTC

J gene: TRBJ1-2
clone size: -
D gene: -
V gene: TRBV29-1
CDR3 protein: CSVSTENYGYTF
CDR3 DNA: TGCAGCGTATCGACAGAGAACTATGGCTACACCTTC

J gene: TRBJ2-7
clone size: -
D gene: -
V gene: TRBV9
CDR3 protein: CASSVLPGDQHEQYF
CDR3 DNA: TGTGCCAGCAGCGTGTTACCAGGGGATCAACACGAGCAGTACTTC

J gene: TRBJ2-7
clone size: few
D gene: -
V gene: TRBV5-4
CDR3 protein: CASSMGPGGYEQYF
CDR3 DNA: TGTGCCAGCAGCATGGGACCAGGGGGGTACGAGCAGTACTTC

J gene: TRBJ1-5
clone size: medium-sized
D gene: -
V gene: TRBV5-6
CDR3 protein: CASSLGRGNSNQPQHF
CDR3 DNA: TGTGCCAGCAGCTTGGGCCGGGGGAATAGCAATCAGCCCCAGCATTTT

J gene: TRBJ2-3
clone size: -
D gene: -
V gene: TRBV10-3
CDR3 protein: CAISVQDPTDTQYF
CDR3 DNA: TGTGCCATCAGTGTACAGGATCCTACAGATACGCAGTATTTT

J gene: TRBJ2-5
clone size: -
D gene: -
V gene: TRBV7-2
CDR3 protein: CASSQSGLIQETQYF
CDR3 DNA: TGTGCCAGCAGCCAAAGCGGCCTTATTCAAGAGACCCAGTACTTC

J gene: TRBJ1-1
clone size: -
D gene: -
V gene: TRBV27
CDR3 protein: CASSPRTGGGYTEAFF
CDR3 DNA: TGTGCCAGCAGTCCAAGGACCGGCGGGGGATACACTGAAGCTTTCTTT

J gene: TRBJ2-2
clone size: once
D gene: -
V gene: TRBV28
CDR3 protein: CASIHTTNTGELFF
CDR3 DNA: TGTGCCAGCATCCATACTACGAACACCGGGGAGCTGTTTTTT

J gene: TRBJ2-2
clone size: -
D gene: TRBD2
V gene: TRBV28
CDR3 protein: CASTAGITGELFF
CDR3 DNA: TGTGCCAGCACAGCGGGAATCACTGGGGAGCTGTTTTTT

J gene: TRBJ2-5
clone size: -
D gene: TRBD2
V gene: TRBV5-1
CDR3 protein: CASNIAGSSQETQYF
CDR3 DNA: TGCGCCAGCAATATAGCGGGGTCTTCCCAAGAGACCCAGTACTTC

J gene: TRBJ2-5
clone size: -
D gene: -
V gene: TRBV30
CDR3 protein: CAWSPQETQYF
CDR3 DNA: TGTGCCTGGAGTCCTCAAGAGACCCAGTACTTC

J gene: TRBJ1-1
clone size: -
D gene: -
V gene: TRBV27
CDR3 protein: CASSSVLTGTEAFF
CDR3 DNA: TGTGCCAGCAGTAGCGTCTTGACTGGGACTGAAGCTTTCTTT

J gene: TRBJ2-1
clone size: -
D gene: TRBD2
V gene: TRBV9
CDR3 protein: CASSVDPGGRGQFF
CDR3 DNA: TGTGCCAGCAGCGTAGATCCGGGGGGGAGGGGGCAGTTCTTC

J gene: TRBJ1-1
clone size: -
D gene: -
V gene: TRBV29-1
CDR3 protein: CSVQKYMNTEAFF
CDR3 DNA: TGCAGCGTTCAAAAGTACATGAACACTGAAGCTTTCTTT

J gene: TRBJ2-2
clone size: -
D gene: TRBD1
V gene: TRBV10-3
CDR3 protein: CAISVGQVRTGELFF
CDR3 DNA: TGTGCCATCAGTGTTGGACAGGTTAGAACCGGGGAGCTGTTTTTT